Given below is one T cell receptor beta chain in context. This CDR3 has 15 amino acids. Trimming left V 0 bases short and J 3 bases short, with 11 bases between. Germline values: CDR1 SGHNT, CDR2 YYREEE (reference sequence). The data stem from a study of cytomegalovirus exposure and HLA in healthy donors. The PCR used 60 Vbeta and 13 Jbeta primers. Profiled with immunoSEQ multiplex PCR; TCRdb holds only in-frame clones, not every one. The data contain 150,000 to 200,000 clones, 70% to 90% of them singletons. The material sequenced was PBMCs. The TCR originated in a woman aged 18-29 years in good health and CMV-seronegative. The chain is built from TRBV5-4 and TRBJ2-3, with a weak D call TRBD2 (6 bases). The CDR3 DNA is TGTGCCAGCAGCTTGGGTGGGAGGTCGACAGATACGCAGTATTTT. Translation: CASSLGGRSTDTQYF. The whole variable domain, remainder taken from reference TRBV5-4 and TRBJ2-3, is ETGVTQSPTHLIKTRGQQVTLRCSSQSGHNTVSWYQQALGQGPQFIFQYYREEENGRGNFPPRFSGLQFPNYSSELNVNALELDDSALYLCASSLGGRSTDTQYFGPGTRLTVL.